This TCR beta chain was profiled in a study of blood T cell repertoires in COVID-19. Background on the study: Samples taken during acute and convalescent COVID-19 were collected in the United States, Italy and Spain. From T cells, B-cell-depleted T cells, or PBMCs came the material, which was cDNA or gDNA.

J was trimmed by 2 bases and V by 3 bases; bases with no gene match: 6. The CDR3 sequence is 15 residues long. Germline V CDR1 and CDR2: KGHSH, LQKENI. Generated by immunoSEQ multiplex PCR, the TCRdb table keeps only in-frame clones and is missing some. The repertoire holds some 300,000 clones, with 85% to 90% as singletons. The material sequenced was peripheral blood. The sequence was collected from a woman aged 50 to 65 with COVID-19, enrolled during active disease. The chain recombines TRBV18 with TRBJ2-5; 7 positions agree with TRBD1. This chain's CDR3 is CASSPGQMIQETQYF. In DNA form, the CDR3 reads TGTGCCAGCTCACCGGGACAGATGATTCAAGAGACCCAGTACTTC.